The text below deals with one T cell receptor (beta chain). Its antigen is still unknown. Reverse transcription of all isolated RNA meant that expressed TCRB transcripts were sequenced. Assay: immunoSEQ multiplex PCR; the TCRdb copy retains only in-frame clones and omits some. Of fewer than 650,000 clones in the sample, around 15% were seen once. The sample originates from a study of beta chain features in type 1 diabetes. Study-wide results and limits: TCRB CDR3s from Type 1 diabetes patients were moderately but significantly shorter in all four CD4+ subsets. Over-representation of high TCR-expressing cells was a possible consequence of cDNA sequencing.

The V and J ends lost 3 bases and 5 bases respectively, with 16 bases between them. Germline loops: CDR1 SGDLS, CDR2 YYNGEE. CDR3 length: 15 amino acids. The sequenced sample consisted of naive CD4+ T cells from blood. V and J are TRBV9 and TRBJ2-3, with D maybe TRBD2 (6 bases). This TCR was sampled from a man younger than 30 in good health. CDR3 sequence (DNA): TGTGCCAGCAGCGCGACTAGTGGCGCGGAAGATACGCAGTATTTT. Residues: CASSATSGAEDTQYF.